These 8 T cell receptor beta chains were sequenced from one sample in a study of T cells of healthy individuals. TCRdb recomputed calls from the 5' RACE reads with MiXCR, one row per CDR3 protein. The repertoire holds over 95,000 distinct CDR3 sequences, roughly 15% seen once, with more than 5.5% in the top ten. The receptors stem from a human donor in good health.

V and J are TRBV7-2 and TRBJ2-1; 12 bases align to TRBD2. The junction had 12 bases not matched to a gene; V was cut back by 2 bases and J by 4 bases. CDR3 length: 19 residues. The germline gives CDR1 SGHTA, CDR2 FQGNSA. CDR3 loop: CASSLPHERTSGEYNEQFF. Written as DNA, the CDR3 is TGTGCCAGCAGCTTACCCCATGAAAGGACTAGCGGGGAATACAATGAGCAGTTCTTC.

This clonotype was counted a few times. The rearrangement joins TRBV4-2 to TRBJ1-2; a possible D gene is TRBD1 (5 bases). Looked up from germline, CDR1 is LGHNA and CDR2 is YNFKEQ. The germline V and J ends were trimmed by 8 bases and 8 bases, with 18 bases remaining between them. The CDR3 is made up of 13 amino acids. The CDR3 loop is CASLGDPHWGYTF. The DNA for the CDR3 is TGTGCCAGCTTAGGGGATCCCCACTGGGGCTACACCTTC.

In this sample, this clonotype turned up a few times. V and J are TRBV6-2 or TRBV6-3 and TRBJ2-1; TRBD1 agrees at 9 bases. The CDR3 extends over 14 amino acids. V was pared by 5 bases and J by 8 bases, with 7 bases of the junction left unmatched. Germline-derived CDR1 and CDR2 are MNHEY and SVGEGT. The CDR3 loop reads CASSPGTGWDEQFF. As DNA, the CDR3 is TGTGCCAGCAGTCCGGGGACAGGGTGGGATGAGCAGTTCTTC.

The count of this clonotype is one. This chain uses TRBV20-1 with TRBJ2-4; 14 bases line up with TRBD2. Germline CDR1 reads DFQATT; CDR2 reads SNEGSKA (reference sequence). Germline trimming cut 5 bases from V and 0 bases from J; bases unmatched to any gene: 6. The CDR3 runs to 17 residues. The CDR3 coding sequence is TGCAGTGCTGAGACTAGCGGGAGGGCCGGAGCCAAAAACATTCAGTACTTC. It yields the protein CSAETSGRAGAKNIQYF.

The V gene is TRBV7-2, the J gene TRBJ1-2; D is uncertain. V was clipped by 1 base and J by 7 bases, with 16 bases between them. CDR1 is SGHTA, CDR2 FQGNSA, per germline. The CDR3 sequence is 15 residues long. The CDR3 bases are TGTGCCAGCAGCTTAGTTACGGCTTCAATGGGTGGCTACACCTTC. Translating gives CASSLVTASMGGYTF.

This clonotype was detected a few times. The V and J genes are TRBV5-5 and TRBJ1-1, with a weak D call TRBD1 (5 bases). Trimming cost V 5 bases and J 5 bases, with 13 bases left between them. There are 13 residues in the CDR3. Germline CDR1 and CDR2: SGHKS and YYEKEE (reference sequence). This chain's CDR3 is CASSPGSDTEAFF. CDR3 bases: TGTGCCAGCAGTCCAGGGTCTGATACTGAAGCTTTCTTT.

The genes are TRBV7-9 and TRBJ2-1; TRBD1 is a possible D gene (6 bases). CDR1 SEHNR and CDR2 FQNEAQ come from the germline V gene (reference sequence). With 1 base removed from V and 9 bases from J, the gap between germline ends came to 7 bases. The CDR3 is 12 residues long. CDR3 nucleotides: TGTGCCAGCAGCTTAGGCAGGGGTGAGCAGTTCTTC. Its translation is CASSLGRGEQFF.

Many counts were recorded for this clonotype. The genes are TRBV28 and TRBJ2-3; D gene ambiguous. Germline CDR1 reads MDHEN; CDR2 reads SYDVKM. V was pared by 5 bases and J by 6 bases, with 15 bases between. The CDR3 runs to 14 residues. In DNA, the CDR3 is TGTGCCAGCAGTCTCCGGACCTGGGCGGATACGCAGTATTTT. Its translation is CASSLRTWADTQYF.